Presented here are 20 T cell receptor beta chains from one specimen sequenced in a study of T cell changes during pregnancy in multiple sclerosis. Using immunoSEQ multiplex PCR, the repertoire was profiled, and TCRdb retains in-frame clones only, with some absent. The sample records roughly 76,000 clones, approximately 90% being singletons. The sequences come from CD4+ T cells from peripheral blood mononuclear cells, collected in the second trimester of pregnancy. The receptors were gathered from a female donor with multiple sclerosis, enrolled in a pregnancy study.

This sequence joins TRBV5-4 and TRBJ1-2; D call uncertain. The CDR3 covers 13 residues. Germline V gene sequence: CDR1 SGHNT, CDR2 YYREEE (reference sequence). The germline V and J ends were trimmed by 6 bases and 6 bases, with 15 bases remaining between them. The CDR3 nucleotides read TGTGCCAGCAAGCTTAACTCGGGTGATGGCTACACCTTC. Translating it yields CASKLNSGDGYTF.

The V gene is TRBV11-2, the J gene TRBJ2-1; 8 nucleotides match TRBD2. CDR3 size: 16 residues. Germline loops: CDR1 SGHAT, CDR2 FQNNGV. V dropped 3 bases and J dropped 8; count of bases not matched to a gene: 12. CDR3 sequence: CASSFTGTSVRYEQFF. The CDR3 nucleotides are TGTGCCAGCAGCTTCACCGGGACTAGTGTTCGGTATGAGCAGTTCTTC.

The rearrangement uses TRBV19 and TRBJ1-5, with D possibly TRBD1 on 5 matching bases. The length of the CDR3 is 14 residues. The germline V and J ends were trimmed by 4 bases and 7 bases, with 14 bases remaining between them. CDR1 and CDR2 from the germline V gene are LNHDA and SQIVND (reference sequence). CDR3 sequence reads: CASSSKIRVQPQHF. Here the CDR3 DNA reads TGTGCCAGTAGTAGTAAGATCAGGGTACAGCCCCAGCATTTT.

This clone was counted between two and nine times. The CDR3 sequence: CASSLGLAGLRSYNEQFF. The DNA of the CDR3 is TGTGCCAGCAGCCTCGGACTAGCGGGACTTCGCTCCTACAATGAGCAGTTCTTC. The chain is built from TRBV9 and TRBJ2-1; the match to TRBD2 covers 12 bases. The J segment lost 0 bases and the V segment lost 4 bases, leaving 8 bases of the junction unmatched. This CDR3 region has 18 residues. Germline assignment: CDR1 SGDLS and CDR2 YYNGEE.

The chain employs TRBV18 and TRBJ2-1; unclear D gene. The germline V and J ends were trimmed by 2 bases and 4 bases, with 12 bases remaining between them. The germline V gene encodes CDR1 KGHSH and CDR2 LQKENI. The CDR3 consists of 15 residues. The CDR3 loop reads CASSPRQDTYNEQFF. CDR3 DNA sequence: TGTGCCAGCTCACCAAGACAAGACACTTACAATGAGCAGTTCTTC.

J is TRBJ2-4 and V is TRBV6-5, with D uncertain. Trimming left V 6 bases short and J 0 bases short, with 12 bases between. CDR1 and CDR2 (germline): MNHEY, SVGAGI. The CDR3 sequence is 15 residues long. The CDR3 DNA reads as TGTGCCAGCAGAAGTGTGGAGTTAGCCAAAAACATTCAGTACTTC. Protein: CASRSVELAKNIQYF.

V gene TRBV20-1 combines with J gene TRBJ2-3; weak D call: TRBD2 (5 bases). The CDR3 consists of 11 residues. The germline V gene encodes CDR1 DFQATT and CDR2 SNEGSKA (reference sequence). CDR3 nucleotides: TGCGGTGGACTCTACACAGATACGCAGTATTTT. Amino acid sequence: CGGLYTDTQYF.

The sample holds one count of this clone. This sequence joins TRBV30 and TRBJ1-4; 9 nucleotides line up with TRBD1. Unmatched junction bases numbered 3, after V lost 5 bases and J lost 2 bases. The CDR3 has 14 amino acids. Germline CDR1 GTSNPN, CDR2 SVGIG (reference sequence). The CDR3 DNA follows: TGTGCCTGGGGACAGGGGTGGACTAATGAAAAACTGTTTTTT. Its translation is CAWGQGWTNEKLFF.

V gene TRBV7-2 combines with J gene TRBJ2-1, with 14 bases fitting TRBD2. CDR1 SGHTA and CDR2 FQGNSA come from the germline V gene. With 5 bases clipped from V and 9 bases from J, the junction kept 15 bases outside the gene matches. The CDR3 sequence is 18 residues long. The CDR3 reads CASSLSRRGLAGEGEQFF. CDR3 bases: TGTGCCAGCAGCCTATCCCGAAGGGGACTAGCGGGAGAGGGTGAGCAGTTCTTC.

V usage is TRBV6-1 and J usage is TRBJ2-2, with 14 bases lining up with TRBD2. V was clipped by 3 bases and J by 1 base; unmatched bases: 4. This CDR3 comprises 18 residues. Germline values: CDR1 MNHNS, CDR2 SASEGT. The DNA of the CDR3 is TGTGCCAGCAGTGATCTTGGACTAGCGGGAGGGAACACCGGGGAGCTGTTTTTT. This translates into CASSDLGLAGGNTGELFF.

The chain carries TRBV25-1 and TRBJ2-1, with 8 bases identical to TRBD2. Germline V CDR1 and CDR2: MGHDK, SYGVNS. The CDR3 is 15 amino acids. V was pared by 5 bases and J by 7 bases, with 10 bases of the junction left unmatched. The CDR3 region is CASSSHSGVRNEQFF. In DNA, the CDR3 is TGTGCCAGCAGTTCACATAGCGGGGTGCGGAATGAGCAGTTCTTC.

V gene TRBV15 combines with J gene TRBJ2-7; D possibly corresponds to TRBD2 (5 bases). CDR1 LNHNV and CDR2 YYDKDF come from the germline V gene (reference sequence). V was cut by 4 bases and J by 2 bases, with 12 bases left in between. The CDR3 length is 14 residues. Here the CDR3 DNA reads TGTGCCACCAGCAAAGGTGGCGGGCCCTACGAGCAGTACTTC. Translating gives CATSKGGGPYEQYF. Full variable domain (remainder filled in from reference TRBV15 and TRBJ2-7): DAMVIQNPRYQVTQFGKPVTLSCSQTLNHNVMYWYQQKSSQAPKLLFHYYDKDFNNEADTPDNFQSRRPNTSFCFLDIRSPGLGDTAMYLCATSKGGGPYEQYFGPGTRLTVT.

This clone was seen only once. The V gene is TRBV19, the J gene TRBJ1-5, with 8 bases matching TRBD1. CDR1 is LNHDA and CDR2 is SQIVND in the germline V gene (reference sequence). CDR3 length equals 13 residues. V lost 7 bases and J lost 5; bases outside the gene matches: 4. The CDR3 sequence: CASTPGGYQPQHF. CDR3 DNA: TGTGCCAGTACCCCAGGGGGCTATCAGCCCCAGCATTTT.

This chain connects TRBV7-2 to TRBJ2-5; the D gene is possibly TRBD2 (5 bases). The CDR3 extends over 14 amino acids. The germline gives CDR1 SGHTA, CDR2 FQGNSA. The V and J ends lost 1 base and 5 bases respectively, with 11 bases between them. The CDR3 DNA reads as TGTGCCAGCAGCTTAGGGCCGAGGAGGGAGACCCAGTACTTC. Protein product: CASSLGPRRETQYF.

This chain uses TRBV27 with TRBJ1-6; D possibly corresponds to TRBD1 (6 bases). Germline lookup yields CDR1 MNHEY and CDR2 SMNVEV (reference sequence). Trimming removed 6 bases at V and 10 bases at J, with 10 bases between. The CDR3 has 12 residues. CDR3 loop: CASRQGGSPLHF. CDR3 DNA sequence: TGTGCCAGCAGACAGGGAGGGTCACCCCTCCACTTT.

This sequence joins TRBV9 and TRBJ2-5; a weak D match, TRBD2 (6 bases). V lost 3 bases and J 5 bases, leaving 17 bases between the germline ends. This CDR3 comprises 15 residues. Germline loops: CDR1 SGDLS, CDR2 YYNGEE. The CDR3 reads CASSAGTLLGETQYF. The CDR3 region has the DNA TGTGCCAGCAGCGCCGGGACTCTATTGGGGGAGACCCAGTACTTC. Looking up the rest from reference TRBV9 and TRBJ2-5 gives the full variable domain: DSGVTQTPKHLITATGQRVTLRCSPRSGDLSVYWYQQSLDQGLQFLIQYYNGEERAKGNILERFSAQQFPDLHSELNLSSLELGDSALYFCASSAGTLLGETQYFGPGTRLLVL.

A few counts support this clone. The genes are TRBV27 and TRBJ1-2; D is possibly TRBD1 (6 bases). Germline loops: CDR1 MNHEY, CDR2 SMNVEV (reference sequence). V was trimmed by 2 bases and J by 5 bases, leaving 9 bases between them. This CDR3 has 13 amino acids. CDR3 sequence reads: CASSLGGPYGYTF. DNA of the CDR3: TGTGCCAGCAGTTTAGGGGGCCCTTATGGCTACACCTTC.

The V call is TRBV7-2, the J call TRBJ2-3, with 9 bases fitting TRBD2. CDR1 is SGHTA, CDR2 FQGNSA, per germline. The CDR3 extends over 18 amino acids. The J segment lost 3 bases and the V segment lost 2 bases, leaving 12 bases of the junction unmatched. The chain's CDR3 is CASSLSQYSGSLTDTQYF. The CDR3 coding sequence is TGTGCCAGCAGCTTATCCCAATATAGCGGGAGCCTTACAGATACGCAGTATTTT.

This clone has more than one count but fewer than ten. V is TRBV6-5 and J is TRBJ2-2, with 9 bases that match TRBD1. The length of the CDR3 is 16 residues. After removal of 4 bases from V and 2 bases from J, the junction contained 5 bases not matched to a gene. CDR1 and CDR2 from the germline V gene are MNHEY and SVGAGI. The CDR3 DNA is TGTGCCAGCAGTTCCGCGGGACAGGGTAACACCGGGGAGCTGTTTTTT. It specifies CASSSAGQGNTGELFF.

The chain is built from TRBV15 and TRBJ2-5; D might be TRBD2 (5 bases). V was pared by 0 bases and J by 14 bases, with 16 bases between. Looked up from germline, CDR1 is LNHNV and CDR2 is YYDKDF (reference sequence). The CDR3 contains 13 residues. CDR3 sequence (DNA): TGTGCCACCAGCAGAGATAAGTCAAGGGAGTATTACTTC. It codes for CATSRDKSREYYF.